The source of this T cell receptor (beta chain) is a study of cytomegalovirus exposure and HLA in healthy donors. Germline loops: CDR1 SGHRS, CDR2 YFSETQ. This CDR3 is 14 amino acids long. V was pared by 0 bases and J by 1 base, with 5 bases between. As concerns this clone: Antigen: not known.

The primer mix had 60 Vbeta and 13 Jbeta primers. The assay was immunoSEQ multiplex PCR, and TCRdb's table has in-frame clones only and misses some. Recorded for this sample: about 130,000 clones. Points from the study as a whole: Across donors, most TCRs were seen rarely, yet some public ones were widespread. By HLA locus, TCR association rates varied in a later analysis, with DRB1 showing the most and HLA-C the fewest. Published work reported that the classifier diagnosed cytomegalovirus status with high specificity and sensitivity.

The sample taken for sequencing was PBMCs. The chain joins TRBV5-1 to TRBJ2-4; possible D gene TRBD1, 5 bases. The TCR comes from a man aged 18 to 30 in good health and CMV-seronegative. The CDR3, as DNA: TGCGCCAGCAGCTTGGAGGGGGCCAAAAACATTCAGTACTTC. Its translation is CASSLEGAKNIQYF.